This paragraph covers one T cell receptor (beta chain) sequence. There are a few counts of this clone. Which antigen it targets is not known. No base quality information exists; no much larger clone differs at one position. The collaborating institutions used their own protocols to collect whole blood in K2EDTA tubes. Collaborator samples were shipped for TCRbeta analysis as frozen whole blood, isolated PBMCs, or DNA extracted from either sample type. This sample is part of a study of blood T cell repertoires in COVID-19 (dated by TCRdb to the early 2020s). General notes on the study: Samples covering the acute and convalescent phases of COVID-19 were provided by collaborators in the United States, Italy and Spain. The prospective study material was composed of cDNA or gDNA derived from T cells, B-cell-depleted T cells, or PBMCs. The dataset comprised deeply sampled blood TCRbeta repertoires from subjects exposed to, actively infected with, or recovered from COVID-19. A freely available public database, intended as a resource for researchers studying the immune response to SARS-CoV-2, is where the repertoires were released. Samples were obtained from the ongoing ImmuneRACE study (first 160 participants) and from 1,254 subjects provided by 6 global collaborators. Sample metadata almost always included a de-identified subject ID, COVID-19 status, age in years and sex. Where available, HLA class I and class II types were obtained from metadata supplied by the sample provider rather than from assay-based typing. What the work shows at the level of the full study, not this receptor alone: The amount of clinical and demographic metadata varied by source and participant and was provided uncurated.

CDR1 is given as SGHDT and CDR2 as YYEEEE, both from the germline V gene. A distance of 16 bases separates the germline ends of V and J, which lose 3 bases and 9 bases respectively. The CDR3 holds 13 amino acids from the cysteine to the phenylalanine. Only the CDR3 portion is preserved as DNA: 39 bases, with reading frame beginning at the first base. The immunoSEQ Assay, a bias-controlled multiplex PCR, was used to amplify TCRbeta CDR3 regions from genomic DNA. The authors' pipeline ran thus. The number of nucleated cells in each sample was estimated by amplification of reference gene primers within the assay. Sequence reads were collapsed and filtered to measure the absolute abundance of every unique TCRbeta CDR3 rearrangement. For each sample, productive Simpson clonality was calculated as the square root of Simpson's diversity index across productive rearrangements. TCRdb stores this immuneACCESS table with in-frame sequences only. Part of the clones is absent; in the studies checked, under half of the shortfall reflects unresolved V genes, and no reason is known for the rest. That table gives V, J and clone size, and the DNA gave D and trimming. This sample gives more than 35,000 clones in total; 80% of them show up just once. The leading ten clones occupy approximately 15% of the sample.

This TCR came from a woman in her sixties or seventies with acute or convalescent COVID-19. The chain is made from TRBV5-6 and TRBJ2-7; D gene: possibly TRBD1, on 8 matching bases. The sequencing input was peripheral blood. The CDR3 protein is CASSWNRGRGQYF. DNA sequence: TGTGCCAGCAGCTGGAACAGGGGGAGGGGGCAGTACTTC. This CDR3, with the reference TRBV5-6 and TRBJ2-7 proteins standing in past its ends, gives the full variable domain DAGVTQSPTHLIKTRGQQVTLRCSPKSGHDTVSWYQQALGQGPQFIFQYYEEEERQRGNFPDRFSGHQFPNYSSELNVNALLLGDSALYLCASSWNRGRGQYFGPGTRLTVT.